This TCR beta chain comes out of a study of T cell changes during pregnancy in multiple sclerosis. Measured with immunoSEQ multiplex PCR; TCRdb has only the in-frame clones, and not every one. The repertoire holds around 96,000 clones, with 85% to 95% as singletons. The ends were cut back, 5 bases at V and 5 bases at J, with 15 bases in the middle. Looked up from germline, CDR1 is MGHDK and CDR2 is SYGVNS. The CDR3 loop spans 15 amino acids. The specimen comprised peripheral blood, sampled in the first trimester of pregnancy. The chain couples TRBV25-1 to TRBJ2-2; possible D gene TRBD2, 5 bases. The receptor was isolated from a female donor with multiple sclerosis, enrolled in a pregnancy study. The CDR3 DNA is TGTGCCAGCAGTCCCCCACGATCGGGGACCGGGGAGCTGTTTTTT. It encodes CASSPPRSGTGELFF.